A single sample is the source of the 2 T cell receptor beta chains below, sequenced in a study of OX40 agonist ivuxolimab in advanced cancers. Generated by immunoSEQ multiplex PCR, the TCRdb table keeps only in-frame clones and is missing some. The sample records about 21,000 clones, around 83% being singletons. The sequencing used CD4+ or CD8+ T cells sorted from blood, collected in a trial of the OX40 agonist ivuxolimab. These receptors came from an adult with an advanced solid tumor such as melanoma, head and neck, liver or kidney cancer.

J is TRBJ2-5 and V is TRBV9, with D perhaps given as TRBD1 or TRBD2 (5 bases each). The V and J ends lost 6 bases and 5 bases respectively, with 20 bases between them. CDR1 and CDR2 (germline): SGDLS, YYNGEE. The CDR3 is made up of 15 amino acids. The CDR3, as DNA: TGTGCCAGCACCCATACCCCCTCAGGGACGGAGACCCAGTACTTC. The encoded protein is CASTHTPSGTETQYF.

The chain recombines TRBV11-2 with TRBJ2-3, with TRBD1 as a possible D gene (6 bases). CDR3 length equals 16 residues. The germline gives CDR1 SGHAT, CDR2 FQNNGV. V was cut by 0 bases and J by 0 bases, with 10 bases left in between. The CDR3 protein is CASSLEGGVSTDTQYF. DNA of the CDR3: TGTGCCAGCAGCTTAGAAGGGGGAGTAAGCACAGATACGCAGTATTTT.